This is a list of T cell receptor beta chains from one sample in a study of cytomegalovirus exposure and HLA in healthy donors. Profiled with immunoSEQ multiplex PCR; TCRdb holds only in-frame clones, not every one. The sample records 150,000 or so clones, approximately 80% being singletons. The sequenced sample was PBMCs. These receptors all come from a man aged 30 to 45 in good health and CMV-seropositive. CDR3s include the opening cysteine and the closing phenylalanine or tryptophan. Fields, in order: J gene, D gene, clone size, V gene, CDR3 DNA, CDR3 protein. A D gene is named only where the DNA matches it firmly. Size values are once, few and many counts, or a class for expanded clones, and some rows have none.

>TRBJ1-4|TRBD1|-|TRBV7-2
TGTGCCAGCAGCTTTCGATCCGGGACAGGGGACGAAAAACTGTTTTTT
CASSFRSGTGDEKLFF
>TRBJ2-2|-|-|TRBV5-1
TGCGCCAGCAGCTTGCGGGAGTGGGGCACCGGGGAGCTGTTTTTT
CASSLREWGTGELFF
>TRBJ1-2|-|-|TRBV6-5
TGTGCCGCGGGGAACTATGGCTACACCTTC
CAAGNYGYTF
>TRBJ2-7|-|-|TRBV28
TGTGCCAGCAGACCCATAAGCCTCACCCACCCCTACGAGCAGTACTTC
CASRPISLTHPYEQYF
>TRBJ1-4|TRBD1|-|TRBV28
TGTGCCAGCGGAGGGGGCGATAATGAAAAACTGTTTTTT
CASGGGDNEKLFF
>TRBJ1-5|TRBD1|few|TRBV6-5
TGTGCCAGCAGCGGGGACAGAATTCAGCCCCAGCATTTT
CASSGDRIQPQHF
>TRBJ1-5|-|-|TRBV2
TGTGCCAGCAGTGAAGTCACGGGGGATCAGCCCCAGCATTTT
CASSEVTGDQPQHF
>TRBJ2-1|TRBD2|-|TRBV5-4
TGTGCCAGCAGCTTGATCTCTAGCGGGGACAATGAGCAGTTCTTC
CASSLISSGDNEQFF
>TRBJ1-4|-|few|TRBV25-1
TGTGCCAGCAGTGAAGCGGGGGGGCCTAATGAAAAACTGTTTTTT
CASSEAGGPNEKLFF
>TRBJ2-5|-|few|TRBV2
TGTGCCAGCAGTGGGGCAGAGCAAGAGACCCAGTACTTC
CASSGAEQETQYF
>TRBJ2-1|TRBD2|-|TRBV19
TGTGCCAGTAGTATGACTCCTAGCGGGGGGTACAATGAGCAGTTCTTC
CASSMTPSGGYNEQFF
>TRBJ2-7|-|-|TRBV27
TGTGCCAGCAGTTTAGGGGAGACTGGCACTTACGAGCAGTACTTC
CASSLGETGTYEQYF
>TRBJ2-2|TRBD1|-|TRBV2
TGTGCCGTCCCAACCGGGACAGGGAACACCGGGGAGCTGTTTTTT
CAVPTGTGNTGELFF
>TRBJ2-7|TRBD1|-|TRBV28
TGTGCCAGCAGTTTACTGTCTAGGGGGCCCCAATCATATTACTTC
CASSLLSRGPQSYYF
>TRBJ1-6|TRBD1|once|TRBV28
TGTGCCAGCAGCGTCCAGGGACAGGGGTATTCACCCCTCCACTTT
CASSVQGQGYSPLHF
>TRBJ2-2|TRBD2|-|TRBV13
TGTGCCAGCAGCTCCCCAGCGGGGGGGCCTACCGGGGAGCTGTTTTTT
CASSSPAGGPTGELFF
>TRBJ2-2|-|-|TRBV5-1
TGCGCCAGCAGCTTTTCAGCAGGGAAAGGGACCGGGGAGCTGTTTTTT
CASSFSAGKGTGELFF
>TRBJ2-7|TRBD1|-|TRBV11-2
TGTGCCAGCAGCTTGGGTTCAGGGGGCCGGAGCTCCTACGAGCAGTACTTC
CASSLGSGGRSSYEQYF
>TRBJ2-1|TRBD2|few|TRBV4-3
TGCGCCAGCAGCCAAGATCGAAGCGGGGGAGCCTACAATGAGCAGTTCTTC
CASSQDRSGGAYNEQFF
>TRBJ2-5|TRBD2|-|TRBV6-5
TGTGCCAGCAGTTATAAGGCGGGAGGGTACCAAGAGACCCAGTACTTC
CASSYKAGGYQETQYF
>TRBJ2-7|TRBD1|-|TRBV4-1
TGCGCCAGCAGCCAAGCCCCCGGGACAGGGTCGGGGGAGCAGTACTTC
CASSQAPGTGSGEQYF
>TRBJ2-7|-|-|TRBV5-8
TGTGCCAGCAGCCAAAGACTCGAGCAGTACTTC
CASSQRLEQYF
>TRBJ2-6|TRBD2|-|TRBV28
TGTGCCAGCAGTCACGGGGGGAACTCTGGGGCCAACGGCCTGACTTTC
CASSHGGNSGANGLTF
>TRBJ2-5|TRBD2|-|TRBV2
TGTGCCAGCAGTGAAGGGACTAGCAGACAAGAGACCCAGTACTTC
CASSEGTSRQETQYF
>TRBJ2-1|TRBD1|-|TRBV2
TGTGCCAGCAGTAGGACAGGACCTTACAATGAGCAGTTCTTC
CASSRTGPYNEQFF
>TRBJ2-2|TRBD2|-|TRBV7-9
TGTGCCAGCAGGTTGGGACTAGCGGGTTCGAACACCGGGGAGCTGTTTTTT
CASRLGLAGSNTGELFF
>TRBJ2-5|TRBD1|-|TRBV13
TGTGCCAGCAGTCTACAGGGGCAAGAGACCCAGTACTTC
CASSLQGQETQYF
>TRBJ2-5|-|once|TRBV4-3
TGCGCCAGCAGCCGAGGGCCCCTGTCGGCGGGGAGTTTCGTGGAGACCCAGTACTTC
CASSRGPLSAGSFVETQYF
>TRBJ2-1|-|-|TRBV11-3
TGTGCCAGCAGCCTATGGGCAGGCGAGCAGTTCTTC
CASSLWAGEQFF
>TRBJ2-3|TRBD2|-|TRBV6-5
TGTGCCAGCAGTTACTTAACTAGCGGGGGCACAGATACGCAGTATTTT
CASSYLTSGGTDTQYF
>TRBJ2-1|TRBD2|once|TRBV27
TGTGCCAGCAGTTTAAGACTAGCGTTGTACAATGAGCAGTTCTTC
CASSLRLALYNEQFF
>TRBJ1-2|-|-|TRBV5-4
TGTGCCAGCAGCTCGTCGGACAGCTATGGCTACACCTTC
CASSSSDSYGYTF